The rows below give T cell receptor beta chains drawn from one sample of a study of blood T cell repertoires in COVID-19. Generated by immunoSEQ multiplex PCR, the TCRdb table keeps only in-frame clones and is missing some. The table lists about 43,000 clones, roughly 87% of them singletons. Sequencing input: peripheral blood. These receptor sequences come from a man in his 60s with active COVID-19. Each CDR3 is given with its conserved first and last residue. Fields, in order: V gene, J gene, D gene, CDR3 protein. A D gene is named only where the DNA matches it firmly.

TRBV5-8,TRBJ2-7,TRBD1,CASSSNRGYEQYF
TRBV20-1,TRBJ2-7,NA,CSARAAEQYF
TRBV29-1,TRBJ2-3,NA,CSVEERPPFGTQYF
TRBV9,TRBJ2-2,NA,CASRGGSTGELFF
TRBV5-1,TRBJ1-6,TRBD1,CASSLGQGGNSPLHF
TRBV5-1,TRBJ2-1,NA,CASSYEGSYNEQFF
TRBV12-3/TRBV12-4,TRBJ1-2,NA,CASSSTPLGYTF
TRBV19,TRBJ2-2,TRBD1,CASSITGGGTGELFF
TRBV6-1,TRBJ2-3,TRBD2,CASSEVRGGPVGTDTQYF
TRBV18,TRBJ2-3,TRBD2,CASSPGLDTDTQYF
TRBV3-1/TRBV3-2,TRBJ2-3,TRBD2,CASSQRLAGGTDTQYF
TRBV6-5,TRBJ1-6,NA,CASTQWGVNSPLHF
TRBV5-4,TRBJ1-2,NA,CASSAQGLNYGYTF
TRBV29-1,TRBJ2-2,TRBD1,CSVSPGTGLNTGELFF
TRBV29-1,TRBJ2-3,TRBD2,CSVGGLAGTDTQYF
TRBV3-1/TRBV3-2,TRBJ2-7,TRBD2,CASSQLGGTYEQYF
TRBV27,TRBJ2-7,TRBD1,CASSFRTGGEQYF
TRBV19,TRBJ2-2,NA,CASSPGSRTGELFF
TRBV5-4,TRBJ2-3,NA,CASSLGTGGTDTQYF
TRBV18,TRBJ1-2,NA,CASSPPKTVPSF
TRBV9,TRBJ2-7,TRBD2,CASSGGAGLTGEQYF
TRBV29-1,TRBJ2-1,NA,CSVEGQTDPNEQFF
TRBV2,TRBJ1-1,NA,CASSVWARRSTEAFF
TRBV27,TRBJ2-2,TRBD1,CASSLHRGNTGELFF
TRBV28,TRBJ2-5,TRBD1,CASSFGAAGGETQYF
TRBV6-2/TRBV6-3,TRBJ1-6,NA,CASSYPTYKSSYNSPLHF
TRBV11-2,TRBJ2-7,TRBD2,CASSSRTSGGAEEQYF